This is a list of T cell receptor beta chains from one sample in a study of T cell repertoires in cytomegalovirus infection. Their cognate antigens are unknown. TCRdb ran MiXCR on the reads and lists one entry per CDR3 protein. The sample yields about 60,000 distinct CDR3 sequences, around 33% seen once. The specimen was PBMCs, sequenced either directly or after in vitro stimulation (not recorded which). These receptor sequences come from a human donor in good health (CMV status not recorded). Some clones in this sample may be carry-over from other donors' samples. Both conserved end residues are part of each CDR3. A D gene is named only where the DNA matches it firmly. Clone size is not always given. Where it is, it says once, few, many or a class for expanded clones.

TRBJ2-7	15	TRBD1	TRBV6-5	-	TGTGCCAGCAGGAGTTCCGGGACAGGGGGTTACGAGCAGTACTTC	CASRSSGTGGYEQYF
TRBJ2-1	16	TRBD2	TRBV19	-	TGTGCCAGTAGTATGGCTAGCGGGGGGAGGTACAATGAGCAGTTCTTC	CASSMASGGRYNEQFF
TRBJ1-5	17	-	TRBV24-1	-	TGTGCCACCAGTGATTGCGTATCGAGGTACATTCATCAGCCCCAGCATTTT	CATSDCVSRYIHQPQHF
TRBJ2-1	14	TRBD2	TRBV12-3/TRBV12-4	-	TGTGCCAGCAGCTCCGGCGGGGGGGCCTATGAGCAGTTCTTC	CASSSGGGAYEQFF
TRBJ1-2	13	-	TRBV5-4	-	TGTGCCAGCAGCTTGGTAAGGGACTATGGCTACACCTTC	CASSLVRDYGYTF
TRBJ2-1	18	TRBD2	TRBV7-8	-	TGTGCCAGCAGCCTTAGGGGGGTGCTAGCGGGGGGGGATAATGAGCAGTTCTTC	CASSLRGVLAGGDNEQFF
TRBJ2-1	17	-	TRBV7-2	-	TGTGCCAGCAGCTTAGTCTCCGGGACTCTTCCCTACAATGAGCAGTTCTTC	CASSLVSGTLPYNEQFF
TRBJ2-3	16	-	TRBV4-1	many	TGCGCCAGCAGCTCCTATACCGGGGTTTCCACAGATACGCAGTATTTT	CASSSYTGVSTDTQYF
TRBJ2-5	11	-	TRBV5-6	once	TGTGCCAGTCACAAAGGGGAGACCCAGTACTTC	CASHKGETQYF
TRBJ2-3	16	-	TRBV7-2	few	TGTGCCAGCAGATTACCTAGGGGGGGCGGCACAGATACGCAGTATTTT	CASRLPRGGGTDTQYF
TRBJ2-4	14	TRBD2	TRBV7-2	few	TGTGCCAGCAGCGACGCCGGGGGGATGAACATTCAGTACTTC	CASSDAGGMNIQYF
TRBJ1-3	14	-	TRBV9	-	TGTGCCAGCAGCGCGGAAACGGGCTCGGGCACCATATATTTT	CASSAETGSGTIYF
TRBJ1-4	14	-	TRBV9	-	TGTGCCAGCAGCGTTTCAGGGGAAGGTGAAAAACTGTTTTTT	CASSVSGEGEKLFF
TRBJ2-7	14	-	TRBV5-6	-	TGTGCCAGCACAGGGGATGGCGGTAGCTACGAGCAGTACTTC	CASTGDGGSYEQYF
TRBJ2-7	17	-	TRBV7-6	-	TGTGCCAGCAGCCCCAACTCCCACCCAGAACGACGCTACGAGCAGTACTTC	CASSPNSHPERRYEQYF
TRBJ1-1	12	-	TRBV27	many	TGTGCCAGCAAGAGTTTGGGACGAGAAGCTTTCTTT	CASKSLGREAFF
TRBJ2-1	14	TRBD2	TRBV7-8	-	TGTGCCAGCAGGGCCCCTCTAGCGGGTAATGAGCAGTTCTTC	CASRAPLAGNEQFF
TRBJ1-1	13	-	TRBV11-2	many	TGTGCCAGCAGCCCAAGGGTGAACACTGAAGCTTTCTTT	CASSPRVNTEAFF
TRBJ2-1	13	-	TRBV7-9	few	TGTGCCAGCAGCCCCAACTCGGGGGATGAGCAGTTCTTC	CASSPNSGDEQFF
TRBJ2-5	13	-	TRBV7-9	few	TGTGCCAGCAGCCGCGCAGGGTCGGAGACCCAGTACTTC	CASSRAGSETQYF
TRBJ1-3	16	-	TRBV6-2/TRBV6-3	-	TGTGCCAGCAGGGCTGACGCGCTCGTCTCTGGAAACACCATATATTTT	CASRADALVSGNTIYF
TRBJ1-5	13	-	TRBV7-9	-	TGTGCCAGCAGCCGGGGGGAGGATCAGCCCCAGCATTTT	CASSRGEDQPQHF
TRBJ2-2	13	-	TRBV7-8	-	TGTGCCAGCAGCTTAGGGATCGCCGGGGAGCTGTTTTTT	CASSLGIAGELFF
TRBJ2-5	17	-	TRBV7-2	-	TGTGCCAGCAGCTGGAGGGGGCGGGGAAGGGGAGAAGAGACCCAGTACTTC	CASSWRGRGRGEETQYF
TRBJ2-1	15	-	TRBV7-9	-	TGTGCCAGCAGCTTCCGGACAGACCGATACAATGAGCAGTTCTTC	CASSFRTDRYNEQFF